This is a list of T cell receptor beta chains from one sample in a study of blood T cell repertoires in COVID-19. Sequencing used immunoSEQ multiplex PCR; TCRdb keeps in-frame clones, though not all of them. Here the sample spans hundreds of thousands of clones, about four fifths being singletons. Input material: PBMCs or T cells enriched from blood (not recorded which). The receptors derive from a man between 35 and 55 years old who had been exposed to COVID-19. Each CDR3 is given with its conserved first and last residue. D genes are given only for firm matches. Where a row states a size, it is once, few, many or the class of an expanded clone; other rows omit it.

CDR3: CASSQGEGLRGTEAFF
DNA: TGTGCCAGCAGCCAAGGCGAGGGGCTGCGGGGGACTGAAGCTTTCTTT
length: 16
V: TRBV7-3
J: TRBJ1-1
D: -
size: -

CDR3: CASSLSGRSNQPQHF
DNA: TGCGCCAGCAGTCTGAGCGGTAGGAGCAATCAGCCCCAGCATTTT
length: 15
V: TRBV5-1
J: TRBJ1-5
D: -
size: -

CDR3: CASSPSPRNTIYF
DNA: TGTGCCAGCAGTCCATCCCCCCGAAACACCATATATTTT
length: 13
V: TRBV9
J: TRBJ1-3
D: -
size: -

CDR3: CAIRPTGNSGNTIYF
DNA: TGTGCCATCAGACCGACAGGGAACTCTGGAAACACCATATATTTT
length: 15
V: TRBV10-3
J: TRBJ1-3
D: TRBD1
size: few

CDR3: CASSQEWSGLATDTQYF
DNA: TGCGCCAGCAGCCAAGAGTGGTCGGGACTAGCCACAGATACGCAGTATTTT
length: 17
V: TRBV4-1
J: TRBJ2-3
D: TRBD2
size: few

CDR3: CSASDRGAYNEQFF
DNA: TGCAGCGCCTCGGACAGGGGAGCCTACAATGAGCAGTTCTTC
length: 14
V: TRBV29-1
J: TRBJ2-1
D: TRBD1
size: -

CDR3: CASSDPTPPRGGELFF
DNA: TGTGCCAGCAGTGACCCAACCCCTCCACGGGGCGGGGAGCTGTTTTTT
length: 16
V: TRBV25-1
J: TRBJ2-2
D: -
size: few

CDR3: CASSSETGNTIYF
DNA: TGTGCCAGCAGCTCTGAGACAGGAAACACCATATATTTT
length: 13
V: TRBV7-2
J: TRBJ1-3
D: -
size: few

CDR3: CASSPPGQGLTDTQYF
DNA: TGTGCCAGCTCACCCCCCGGACAGGGACTCACAGATACGCAGTATTTT
length: 16
V: TRBV18
J: TRBJ2-3
D: TRBD1
size: -

CDR3: CASSSGRGTRSEQFF
DNA: TGTGCTAGCAGCTCAGGGAGAGGGACAAGGAGTGAGCAGTTCTTC
length: 15
V: TRBV7-7
J: TRBJ2-1
D: -
size: -

CDR3: CASSSRVGGSSYEQYF
DNA: TGTGCCAGCAGTTCCCGGGTGGGGGGAAGCTCCTACGAGCAGTACTTC
length: 16
V: TRBV6-5
J: TRBJ2-7
D: -
size: -

CDR3: CASSPSGTGSGNQPQHF
DNA: TGTGCCAGCTCACCCTCCGGGACAGGGTCTGGCAATCAGCCCCAGCATTTT
length: 17
V: TRBV18
J: TRBJ1-5
D: TRBD1
size: -

CDR3: CASRVSTGVNEKLFF
DNA: TGCGCCAGCAGGGTCTCGACAGGGGTTAATGAAAAACTGTTTTTT
length: 15
V: TRBV5-1
J: TRBJ1-4
D: TRBD1
size: few

CDR3: CASSYSSVPGANVLTF
DNA: TGTGCCAGCAGTTACTCGAGCGTGCCTGGGGCCAACGTCCTGACTTTC
length: 16
V: TRBV6-5
J: TRBJ2-6
D: -
size: -

CDR3: CASSDSGSSAKNIQYF
DNA: TGTGCCAGCAGCGATAGCGGGAGTAGTGCCAAAAACATTCAGTACTTC
length: 16
V: TRBV11-1
J: TRBJ2-4
D: TRBD2
size: -

CDR3: CASSLPLGRAIF
DNA: TGTGCCAGCAGCTTACCCCTGGGGCGAGCTATCTTC
length: 12
V: TRBV7-9
J: TRBJ1-2
D: -
size: few

CDR3: CASNTKAGLADSSTDTQYF
DNA: TGTGCCAGCAACACCAAGGCGGGACTAGCGGATTCTAGCACAGATACGCAGTATTTT
length: 19
V: TRBV5-4
J: TRBJ2-3
D: TRBD2
size: -

CDR3: CASSLFQQAGELFF
DNA: TGCGCCAGCAGCTTGTTTCAACAGGCGGGGGAGCTGTTTTTT
length: 14
V: TRBV5-1
J: TRBJ2-2
D: -
size: -

CDR3: CASSLAPLTGTNSYEQYF
DNA: TGTGCCAGCAGCTTAGCCCCTCTAACCGGGACAAATAGTTACGAGCAGTACTTC
length: 18
V: TRBV11-2
J: TRBJ2-7
D: -
size: -

CDR3: CASSHQEGEQYF
DNA: TGTGCCAGCAGCCACCAAGAGGGCGAGCAGTACTTC
length: 12
V: TRBV9
J: TRBJ2-7
D: -
size: -

CDR3: CASSETGNSYNEQFF
DNA: TGTGCCAGCAGTGAAACCGGGAACTCCTACAATGAGCAGTTCTTC
length: 15
V: TRBV6-1
J: TRBJ2-1
D: -
size: -

CDR3: CASSNLMGAINSPLHF
DNA: TGTGCCAGCAGCAACTTGATGGGGGCCATTAATTCACCCCTCCACTTT
length: 16
V: TRBV21-1
J: TRBJ1-6
D: -
size: -

CDR3: CSVSRGGNTGELFF
DNA: TGCAGCGTTTCTAGGGGGGGTAACACCGGGGAGCTGTTTTTT
length: 14
V: TRBV29-1
J: TRBJ2-2
D: -
size: -

CDR3: CASSFQGVQPQHF
DNA: TGTGCCAGCAGCTTTCAGGGTGTTCAGCCCCAGCATTTT
length: 13
V: TRBV7-2
J: TRBJ1-5
D: -
size: few

CDR3: CASGDLQGSRELFF
DNA: TGCGCCAGCGGCGACCTACAGGGCAGCCGGGAGCTGTTTTTT
length: 14
V: TRBV5-1
J: TRBJ2-2
D: -
size: -